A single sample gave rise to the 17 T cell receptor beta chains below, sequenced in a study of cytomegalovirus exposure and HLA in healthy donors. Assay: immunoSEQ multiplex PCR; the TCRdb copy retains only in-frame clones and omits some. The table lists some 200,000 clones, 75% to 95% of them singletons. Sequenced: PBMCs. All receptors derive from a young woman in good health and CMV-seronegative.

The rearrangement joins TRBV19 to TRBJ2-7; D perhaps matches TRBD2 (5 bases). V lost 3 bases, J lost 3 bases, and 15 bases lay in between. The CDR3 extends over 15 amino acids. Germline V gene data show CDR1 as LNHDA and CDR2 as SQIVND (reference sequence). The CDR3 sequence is CASSIESGASYEQYF. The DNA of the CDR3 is TGTGCCAGTAGTATCGAGAGCGGAGCCAGCTACGAGCAGTACTTC.

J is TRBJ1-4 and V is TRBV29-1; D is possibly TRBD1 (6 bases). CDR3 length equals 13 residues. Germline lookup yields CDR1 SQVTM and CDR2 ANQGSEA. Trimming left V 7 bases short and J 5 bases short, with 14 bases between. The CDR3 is CSGLGQLNEKLFF. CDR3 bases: TGCAGCGGCCTAGGACAGCTCAATGAAAAACTGTTTTTT.

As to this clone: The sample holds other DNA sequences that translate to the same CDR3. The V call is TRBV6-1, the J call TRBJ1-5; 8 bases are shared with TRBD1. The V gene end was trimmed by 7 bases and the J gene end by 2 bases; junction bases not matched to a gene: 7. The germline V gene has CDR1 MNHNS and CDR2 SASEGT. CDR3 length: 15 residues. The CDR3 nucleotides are TGTGCCAGCAAATCAGGGGGCCAGGGCAATCAGCCCCAGCATTTT. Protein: CASKSGGQGNQPQHF.

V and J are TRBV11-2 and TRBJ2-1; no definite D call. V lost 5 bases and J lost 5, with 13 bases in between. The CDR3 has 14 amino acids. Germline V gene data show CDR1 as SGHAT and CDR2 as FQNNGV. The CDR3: CASSRPPEDNEQFF. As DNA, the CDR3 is TGTGCCAGCAGCCGACCCCCTGAGGACAATGAGCAGTTCTTC.

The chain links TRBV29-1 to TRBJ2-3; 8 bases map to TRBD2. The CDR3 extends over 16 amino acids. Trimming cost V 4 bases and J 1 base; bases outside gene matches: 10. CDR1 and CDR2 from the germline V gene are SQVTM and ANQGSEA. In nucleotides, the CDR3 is TGCAGCGTTGTGGCCGGGCCGCGGGGGGGCACAGATACGCAGTATTTT. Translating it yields CSVVAGPRGGTDTQYF.

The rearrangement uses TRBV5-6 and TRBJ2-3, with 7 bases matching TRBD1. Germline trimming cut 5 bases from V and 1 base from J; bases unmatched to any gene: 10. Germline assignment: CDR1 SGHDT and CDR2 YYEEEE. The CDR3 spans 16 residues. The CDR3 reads CASRRNRGWGTDTQYF. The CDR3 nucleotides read TGTGCCAGCAGGCGAAACAGGGGATGGGGCACAGATACGCAGTATTTT.

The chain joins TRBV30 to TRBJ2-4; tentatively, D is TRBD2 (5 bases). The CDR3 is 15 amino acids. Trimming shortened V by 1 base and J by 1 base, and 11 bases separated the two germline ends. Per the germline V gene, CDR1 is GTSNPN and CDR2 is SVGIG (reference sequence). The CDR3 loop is CAWSGEHSAKNIQYF. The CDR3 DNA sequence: TGTGCCTGGAGTGGGGAGCACTCGGCCAAAAACATTCAGTACTTC.

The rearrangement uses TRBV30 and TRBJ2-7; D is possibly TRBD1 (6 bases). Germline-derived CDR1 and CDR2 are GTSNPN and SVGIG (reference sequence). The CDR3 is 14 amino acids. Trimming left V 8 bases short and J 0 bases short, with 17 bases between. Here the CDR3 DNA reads TGTGCCGGACAGTCGGGGTACTCCTCCTACGAGCAGTACTTC. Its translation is CAGQSGYSSYEQYF.

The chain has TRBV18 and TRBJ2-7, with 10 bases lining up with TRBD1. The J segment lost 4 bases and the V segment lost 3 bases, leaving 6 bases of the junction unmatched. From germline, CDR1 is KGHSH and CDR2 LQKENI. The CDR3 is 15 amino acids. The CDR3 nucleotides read TGTGCCAGCTCACCTTCCGGGACAGGGGTTTACGAGCAGTACTTC. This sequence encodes CASSPSGTGVYEQYF.

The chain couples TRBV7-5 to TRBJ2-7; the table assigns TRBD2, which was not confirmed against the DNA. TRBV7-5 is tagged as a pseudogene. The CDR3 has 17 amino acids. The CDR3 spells CVRSLARGHIRPYEQYF. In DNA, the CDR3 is TGTGTCAGAAGCTTAGCGCGCGGCCACATCCGCCCCTACGAGCAGTACTTC.

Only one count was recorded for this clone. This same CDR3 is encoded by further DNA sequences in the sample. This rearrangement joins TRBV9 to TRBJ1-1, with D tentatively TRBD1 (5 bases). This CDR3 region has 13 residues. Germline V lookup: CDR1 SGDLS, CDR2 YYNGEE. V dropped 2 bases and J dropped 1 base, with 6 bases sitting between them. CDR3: CASSVRGNTEAFF. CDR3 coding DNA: TGTGCCAGCAGCGTTAGGGGGAACACTGAAGCTTTCTTT.

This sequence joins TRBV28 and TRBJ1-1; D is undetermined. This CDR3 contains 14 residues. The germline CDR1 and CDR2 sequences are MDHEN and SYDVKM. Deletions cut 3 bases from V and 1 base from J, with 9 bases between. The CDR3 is CASSFGGKNTEAFF. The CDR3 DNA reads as TGTGCCAGCAGTTTTGGCGGAAAGAACACTGAAGCTTTCTTT.

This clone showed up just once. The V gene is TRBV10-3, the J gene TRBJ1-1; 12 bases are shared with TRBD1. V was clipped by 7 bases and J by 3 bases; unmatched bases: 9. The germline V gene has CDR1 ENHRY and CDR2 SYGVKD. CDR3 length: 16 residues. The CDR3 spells CAIKRDRGRGDTEAFF. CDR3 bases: TGTGCCATCAAAAGGGACAGGGGGCGAGGTGACACTGAAGCTTTCTTT.

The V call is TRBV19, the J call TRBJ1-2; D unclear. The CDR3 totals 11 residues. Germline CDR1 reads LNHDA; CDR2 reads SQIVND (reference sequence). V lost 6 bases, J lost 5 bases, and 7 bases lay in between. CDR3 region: CASREEYGYTF. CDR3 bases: TGTGCCAGTAGGGAGGAGTATGGCTACACCTTC. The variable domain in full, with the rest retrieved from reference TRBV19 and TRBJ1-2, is DGGITQSPKYLFRKEGQNVTLSCEQNLNHDAMYWYRQDPGQGLRLIYYSQIVNDFQKGDIAEGYSVSREKKESFPLTVTSAQKNPTAFYLCASREEYGYTFGSGTRLTVV.

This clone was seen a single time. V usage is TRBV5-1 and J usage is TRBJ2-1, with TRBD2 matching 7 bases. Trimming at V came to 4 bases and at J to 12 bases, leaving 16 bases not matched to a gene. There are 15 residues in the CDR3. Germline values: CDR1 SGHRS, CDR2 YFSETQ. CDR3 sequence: CASSPGTTRRYGQFF. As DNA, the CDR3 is TGCGCCAGCAGCCCTGGGACTACAAGACGATACGGGCAGTTCTTC.

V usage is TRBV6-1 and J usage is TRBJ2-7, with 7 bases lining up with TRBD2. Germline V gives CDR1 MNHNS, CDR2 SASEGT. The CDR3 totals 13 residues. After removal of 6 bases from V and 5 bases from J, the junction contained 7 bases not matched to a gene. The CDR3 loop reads CASRAAGEDEQYF. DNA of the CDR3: TGTGCCAGCAGGGCGGCGGGAGAGGACGAGCAGTACTTC.

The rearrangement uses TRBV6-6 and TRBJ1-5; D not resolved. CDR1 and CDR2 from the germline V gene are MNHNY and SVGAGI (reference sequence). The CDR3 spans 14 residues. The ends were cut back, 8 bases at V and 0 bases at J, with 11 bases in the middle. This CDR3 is CASGGGNSNQPQHF. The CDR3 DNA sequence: TGTGCCAGCGGCGGAGGGAATAGCAATCAGCCCCAGCATTTT.